This T cell receptor (beta chain) was sequenced for a study of cytomegalovirus exposure and HLA in healthy donors. At the level of the study: Among roughly 180 million T cells, an earlier analysis found approximately 110 million unique TCR beta sequences. Study results and limitations: Reports indicated that the classifier achieved high specificity and sensitivity in diagnosing cytomegalovirus status. When analyzed later, the rates of TCR association showed variation by HLA locus, with DRB1 the most and HLA-C the fewest.

Germline-derived CDR1 and CDR2 are SGHNT and YYREEE (reference sequence). V was pared by 2 bases and J by 4 bases, with 12 bases between. The CDR3 spans 14 residues. Both 60 Vbeta primers and 13 Jbeta primers went into the PCR. Assay: immunoSEQ multiplex PCR; the TCRdb copy retains only in-frame clones and omits some. The sample has 65,000 to 85,000 clones. All the people who gave samples were healthy bone marrow donors. Notes on this clone: Its specificity is not known.

The rearrangement joins TRBV5-4 to TRBJ1-1, with D possibly being TRBD1 (6 bases). The sample consisted of PBMCs. This sequence was found in a female donor in good health and CMV-seropositive. The CDR3 here is CASSFRAGATEAFF. Here the CDR3 DNA reads TGTGCCAGCAGCTTTAGGGCAGGGGCCACTGAAGCTTTCTTT.